This entry features one T cell receptor (beta chain) sequence. No antigen is known for it. Generated by immunoSEQ multiplex PCR, the TCRdb table keeps only in-frame clones and is missing some. Seen here are 65,000 to 95,000 clones, 80% to 90% observed once, and the top ten hold 10%. This sample was taken from a study of T cell responses to AZD1222 COVID-19 vaccine. Study conclusions and caveats: Reportedly, nearly half of unique spike TCRs recognized epitopes outside B.1.351/B.1.1.7 mutations.

From germline, CDR1 is SGDLS and CDR2 YYNGEE. Losses at the gene ends were 3 bases for V and 3 bases for J; bases not matched to a gene: 8. CDR3 size: 15 residues. The receptor comes from an adult who received the AZD1222 COVID-19 vaccine. Sample: peripheral blood, taken 28 days after the second AZD1222 dose. The chain has TRBV9 and TRBJ1-2; 7 nucleotides line up with TRBD1. Here the CDR3 reads CASSGYRGVDYGYTF. CDR3 nucleotides: TGTGCCAGCAGCGGATACAGGGGTGTGGACTATGGCTACACCTTC. The full variable domain, its missing parts supplied by reference TRBV9 and TRBJ1-2, is DSGVTQTPKHLITATGQRVTLRCSPRSGDLSVYWYQQSLDQGLQFLIQYYNGEERAKGNILERFSAQQFPDLHSELNLSSLELGDSALYFCASSGYRGVDYGYTFGSGTRLTVV.